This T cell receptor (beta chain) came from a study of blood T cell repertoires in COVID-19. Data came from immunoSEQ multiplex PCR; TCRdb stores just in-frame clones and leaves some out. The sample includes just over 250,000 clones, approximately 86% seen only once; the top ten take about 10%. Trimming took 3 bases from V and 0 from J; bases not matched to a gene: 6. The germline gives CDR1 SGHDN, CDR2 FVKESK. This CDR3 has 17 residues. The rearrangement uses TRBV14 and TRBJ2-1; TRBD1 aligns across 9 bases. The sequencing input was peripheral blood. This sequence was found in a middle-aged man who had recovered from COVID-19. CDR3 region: CASSHRPGQGSYNEQFF. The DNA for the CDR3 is TGTGCCAGCAGCCATAGACCGGGACAGGGCTCCTACAATGAGCAGTTCTTC. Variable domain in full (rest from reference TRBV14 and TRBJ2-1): EAGVTQFPSHSVIEKGQTVTLRCDPISGHDNLYWYRRVMGKEIKFLLHFVKESKQDESGMPNNRFLAERTGGTYSTLKVQPAELEDSGVYFCASSHRPGQGSYNEQFFGPGTRLTVL.